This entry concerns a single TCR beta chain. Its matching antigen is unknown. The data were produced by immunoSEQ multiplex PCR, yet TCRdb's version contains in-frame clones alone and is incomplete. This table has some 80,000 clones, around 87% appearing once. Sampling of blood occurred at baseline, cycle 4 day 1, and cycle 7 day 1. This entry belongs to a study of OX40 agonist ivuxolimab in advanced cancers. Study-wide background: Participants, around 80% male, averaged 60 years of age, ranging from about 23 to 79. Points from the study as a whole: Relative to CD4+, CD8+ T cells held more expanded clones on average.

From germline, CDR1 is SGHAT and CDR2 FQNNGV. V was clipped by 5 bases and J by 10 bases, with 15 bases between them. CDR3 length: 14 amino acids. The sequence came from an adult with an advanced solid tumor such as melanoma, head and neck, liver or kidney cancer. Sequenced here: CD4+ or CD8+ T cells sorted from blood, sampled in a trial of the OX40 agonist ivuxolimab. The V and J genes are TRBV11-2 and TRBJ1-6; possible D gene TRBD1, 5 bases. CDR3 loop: CASSTRGKGSPLHF. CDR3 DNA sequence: TGTGCCAGCAGCACCCGCGGGAAGGGGTCACCCCTCCACTTT.